Listed below are T cell receptor beta chains from one sample, sequenced in a study of T cells in Graves' hyperthyroidism and ophthalmopathy. TCRdb re-analysed the multiplex PCR reads in MiXCR, keeping a single row per CDR3 protein. The sample carries about 570,000 distinct CDR3 sequences, about 43% recorded once. The sequenced sample consisted of peripheral blood or thyroid tissue (not recorded which). These receptors originate from an adult woman with Graves' disease, either hyperthyroidism or ophthalmopathy (not recorded which). Both conserved end residues are part of each CDR3. A D gene is named only where the DNA matches it firmly. Size is stated for part of the rows, as once, few or many counts, or as a class when the clone is expanded.

NA,TRBV6-1,NA,TRBJ1-5,CASRGYQPQHF,TGTGCCAGCAGGGGGTACCAGCCCCAGCACTTT
once,TRBV7-2,NA,TRBJ1-2,CASSQDIWKLDGYTF,TGTGCCAGCAGCCAAGATATCTGGAAACTTGACGGCTACACCTTC
many,TRBV12-3/TRBV12-4,NA,TRBJ2-7,CASSLAVWEQYF,TGTGCCAGCAGCTTGGCTGTCTGGGAGCAGTACTTC
many,TRBV2,TRBD2,TRBJ2-7,CASSPGTSGSHEQYF,TGTGCCAGCAGTCCCGGGACTAGCGGGAGCCACGAGCAGTACTTC
many,TRBV7-9,NA,TRBJ1-2,CASSLEQGSNYGYTF,TGTGCCAGCAGCTTAGAACAGGGCTCTAACTATGGCTACACCTTC
few,TRBV9,TRBD1,TRBJ2-3,CASSLGQGTDTQYF,TGTGCCAGCAGTCTCGGACAGGGAACAGATACGCAGTATTTT
NA,TRBV24-1,NA,TRBJ2-1,CATSDLTDYNEQFF,TGTGCCACCAGTGATTTGACAGACTACAATGAGCAGTTCTTC
NA,TRBV7-9,NA,TRBJ1-4,CASSPNGGRGNPTQKLFF,TGTGCCAGCAGCCCGAACGGGGGCAGGGGTAACCCGACCCAAAAACTGTTTTTT
NA,TRBV29-1,TRBD1,TRBJ1-6,CSVRTGANSPLHF,TGCAGCGTTAGGACAGGGGCTAATTCACCCCTCCACTTT
NA,TRBV10-3,NA,TRBJ2-2,CAVGGRRNTGGLFF,TGTGCCGTAGGGGGTCGGCGGAACACCGGGGGGCTGTTTTTT
NA,TRBV2,NA,TRBJ1-4,CASKLGGLNEKLFF,TGTGCCAGCAAGCTCGGGGGGCTTAATGAAAAACTGTTTTTT
few,TRBV7-9,TRBD1,TRBJ1-2,CASSPEARLTGGYGYTF,TGTGCCAGCAGCCCAGAAGCCCGCCTGACAGGGGGCTATGGCTACACCTTC
NA,TRBV7-2,NA,TRBJ2-5,CASSLYGATQYF,TGTGCCAGCAGCTTGTACGGGGCTACCCAGTACTTC
many,TRBV12-3/TRBV12-4,NA,TRBJ2-7,CASSLTAPPEQYF,TGTGCCAGCAGTTTAACAGCCCCTCCAGAGCAGTACTTC
many,TRBV5-1,NA,TRBJ1-6,CASEPGDGGTPLHF,TGCGCCAGCGAGCCAGGGGACGGCGGGACACCCCTCCACTTT
many,TRBV3-1,TRBD1,TRBJ2-6,CASSQDDRGPVLTF,TGTGCCAGCAGCCAAGATGACAGGGGACCCGTCCTGACTTTC
NA,TRBV24-1,NA,TRBJ2-1,CATSGLVGEQFF,TGTGCCACCAGTGGGCTTGTGGGTGAGCAGTTCTTC